Presented here are 12 T cell receptor beta chains from one specimen sequenced in a study of OX40 agonist ivuxolimab in advanced cancers. Receptors were amplified or captured by the immunoSEQ multiplex PCR assay. Held by TCRdb, this immuneACCESS table contains in-frame sequences only and omits some clones. Under half of the omission traces to an unresolved V gene where checked; the cause of the rest is unknown. The table for this sample lists roughly 96,000 clones; under 85% of them were counted only once. The ten largest clones take up around 5.8% of the sample. This material consisted of CD4+ or CD8+ T cells sorted from blood, taken in a trial of the OX40 agonist ivuxolimab. These receptors were taken from an adult with an advanced solid tumor such as melanoma, head and neck, liver or kidney cancer.

This clone was seen a single time. CDR3 coding DNA: TGTGCCAGCAGCCCTCGGGGCGGGGGAACGAACACTGAAGCTTTCTTT. It specifies CASSPRGGGTNTEAFF. V usage is TRBV6-6 and J usage is TRBJ1-1, with a weak D call TRBD1 (5 bases). Germline assignment: CDR1 MNHNY and CDR2 SVGAGI (reference sequence). The CDR3 is 16 residues long. Trimming pared 6 bases from V and 1 base from J, leaving 18 bases between.

This clone occurred a few times. This rearrangement joins TRBV5-6 to TRBJ2-7; 8 bases fit TRBD2. Looked up from germline, CDR1 is SGHDT and CDR2 is YYEEEE. V was clipped by 4 bases and J by 4 bases; unmatched bases: 10. CDR3 size: 15 residues. CDR3 loop: CASSDRLALMYEQYF. The CDR3 coding sequence is TGTGCCAGCAGCGACCGACTAGCGCTGATGTACGAGCAGTACTTC.

V is TRBV2 and J is TRBJ2-7; a weak D match, TRBD1 (6 bases). Germline V gives CDR1 SNHLY, CDR2 FYNNEI. Trimming took 7 bases from V and 3 from J, leaving 22 bases between them. The CDR3 runs to 16 residues. The CDR3, as DNA: TGTGCCAGCACTCCCACCGTCCGGGACACCAACTACGAGCAGTACTTC. This gives the protein CASTPTVRDTNYEQYF.

This chain connects TRBV5-1 to TRBJ2-1; the D gene is possibly TRBD2 (6 bases). V gave up 2 bases and J gave up 9 bases, with 9 bases separating them. Germline V CDR1 and CDR2: SGHRS, YFSETQ. This CDR3 comprises 12 residues. CDR3 coding DNA: TGCGCCAGCAGCTTCGGGGGAGCTGAGCAGTTCTTC. This codes for CASSFGGAEQFF. The whole variable domain, remainder taken from reference TRBV5-1 and TRBJ2-1, is KAGVTQTPRYLIKTRGQQVTLSCSPISGHRSVSWYQQTPGQGLQFLFEYFSETQRNKGNFPGRFSGRQFSNSRSEMNVSTLELGDSALYLCASSFGGAEQFFGPGTRLTVL.

The chain couples TRBV5-1 to TRBJ2-1, with 7 bases matching TRBD1. V was clipped by 2 bases and J by 8 bases; unmatched bases: 7. This CDR3 is 14 amino acids long. Germline V lookup: CDR1 SGHRS, CDR2 YFSETQ. CDR3 DNA: TGCGCCAGCAGCTTTAGGGGGCTACCGGATGAGCAGTTCTTC. Its protein product is CASSFRGLPDEQFF.

V is TRBV30 and J is TRBJ1-2; 7 bases fit TRBD1. Per the germline V gene, CDR1 is GTSNPN and CDR2 is SVGIG (reference sequence). After removal of 8 bases from V and 8 bases from J, the junction contained 8 bases not matched to a gene. The length of the CDR3 is 11 residues. The CDR3 nucleotides read TGTGCCGACAGGGCGGTGGGGGGCTACACCTTC. Its protein product is CADRAVGGYTF.

The chain is built from TRBV27 and TRBJ2-2, with D tentatively TRBD1 or TRBD2 (5 bases each). Germline CDR1 MNHEY, CDR2 SMNVEV (reference sequence). The CDR3 is made up of 16 amino acids. Trimming removed 0 bases from V and 3 bases from J, with 11 bases in between. As DNA, the CDR3 is TGTGCCAGCAGTTTATCTCCTCGAGGGGACACCGGGGAGCTGTTTTTT. It is translated as CASSLSPRGDTGELFF.

The rearrangement joins TRBV7-2 to TRBJ2-5; 14 bases line up with TRBD2. The J call is in doubt because the DNA end fits TRBJ2-7 better. CDR3 length: 16 residues. Germline V CDR1 and CDR2: SGHTA, FQGNSA. CDR3 amino acids: CASSLRGTSGSYEQYF. DNA of the CDR3: TGTGCCAGCAGCTTAAGGGGGACTAGCGGGAGTTACGAGCAGTACTTC.

This clone is categorized as medium-sized. The chain recombines TRBV15 with TRBJ1-1; D perhaps matches TRBD1 (5 bases). V was pared by 5 bases and J by 3 bases, with 19 bases between. This CDR3 spans 16 amino acids. Germline CDR1 and CDR2: LNHNV and YYDKDF (reference sequence). CDR3 in amino acids: CATSGEPGTYDTEAFF. In nucleotides, the CDR3 is TGTGCCACCAGCGGGGAACCCGGGACCTATGACACTGAAGCTTTCTTT. Filled out from reference TRBV15 and TRBJ1-1, the complete variable domain reads DAMVIQNPRYQVTQFGKPVTLSCSQTLNHNVMYWYQQKSSQAPKLLFHYYDKDFNNEADTPDNFQSRRPNTSFCFLDIRSPGLGDTAMYLCATSGEPGTYDTEAFFGQGTRLTVV.

The chain employs TRBV30 and TRBJ2-7; D uncertain. V was pared by 4 bases and J by 2 bases, with 6 bases between. This CDR3 region has 11 residues. CDR1 is GTSNPN and CDR2 is SVGIG in the germline V gene (reference sequence). The CDR3 spells CAWTKTYEQYF. In DNA form, the CDR3 reads TGTGCCTGGACCAAGACCTACGAGCAGTACTTC.

The chain carries TRBV7-9 and TRBJ2-1, with 7 positions matching TRBD1. The V and J ends lost 2 bases and 10 bases, in that order; junction bases with no gene match: 8. CDR1 is SEHNR, CDR2 FQNEAQ, per germline (reference sequence). CDR3 length: 14 amino acids. The DNA of the CDR3 is TGTGCCAGCAGCTTACTGACAGGGTTTTACGAGCAGTTCTTC. It is translated as CASSLLTGFYEQFF.

The chain is built from TRBV9 and TRBJ1-1; the D is unclear. Trimming left V 0 bases short and J 3 bases short, with 6 bases between. Germline loops: CDR1 SGDLS, CDR2 YYNGEE. CDR3 length: 13 amino acids. The CDR3: CASSVGPYTEAFF. The CDR3 DNA is TGTGCCAGCAGCGTAGGACCGTACACTGAAGCTTTCTTT.